This TCR beta chain was retrieved from a study of T cells in Graves' hyperthyroidism and ophthalmopathy. Among the patients, aged 18 to 65, hyperthyroidism was newly diagnosed and had lasted under 2 months. This clonotype was recorded at least ten times. Amplification yielded TCR beta CDR3 regions, with RNA transcripts as the source. Carried out on the TCR CDR3, a first-round RT-PCR used the HTBI primer set. MiXCR, applied by TCRdb to the multiplex PCR reads, yields one record per CDR3 protein. This table holds around 290,000 distinct CDR3 sequences, roughly 13% found once. The CDR3 has 17 residues. The ends lost 0 bases at V and 4 bases at J; junction bases unmatched: 6. Germline CDR1 reads KGHDR; CDR2 reads SFDVKD.

The chain couples TRBV24-1 to TRBJ2-1; TRBD2 aligns across 9 bases. The sequence came from a woman aged 40-49 years with Graves' hyperthyroidism. Sequenced: blood. The CDR3 DNA sequence: TGTGCCACCAGTGATTTGAGGGCGGGAGGGCTTTACAATGAGCAGTTCTTC. Translation: CATSDLRAGGLYNEQFF.